Below, 9 T cell receptor beta chains from the same sample are listed, as sequenced in a study of blood T cell repertoires in COVID-19. Profiling relied on immunoSEQ multiplex PCR, and the TCRdb table lists in-frame clones only, not all of them. The sample holds about 270,000 clones; just under 85% are singletons and the top ten take around 4.2%. Sequenced material: peripheral blood. The receptor set was obtained from a woman between 50 and 59 years old with active or convalescent COVID-19.

This chain links TRBV19 with TRBJ1-1; no definite D call. The V gene's germline CDR1 is LNHDA and CDR2 SQIVND (reference sequence). The V and J ends lost 5 bases and 1 base respectively, with 11 bases between them. The CDR3 runs to 14 residues. The CDR3 sequence is CASSPRTANTEAFF. As DNA, the CDR3 is TGTGCCAGTAGTCCCAGGACTGCGAACACTGAAGCTTTCTTT.

The chain carries TRBV7-8 and TRBJ2-3, with TRBD2 as a possible D gene (5 bases). The CDR3 consists of 15 residues. Germline V gene sequence: CDR1 SGHVS, CDR2 FQNEAQ. V lost 7 bases and J lost 3, with 17 bases in between. DNA of the CDR3: TGTGCCAGCACCCCCTTGCGACTAAGGACAGATACGCAGTATTTT. This gives the protein CASTPLRLRTDTQYF.

This chain links TRBV24-1 with TRBJ2-7; 7 bases are a match to TRBD1. CDR3 length: 14 residues. Germline V gives CDR1 KGHDR, CDR2 SFDVKD. Trimming at V came to 9 bases and at J to 0 bases, leaving 7 bases not matched to a gene. CDR3 sequence reads: CATSSTGSSYEQYF. The CDR3 bases are TGTGCCACCTCCTCGACAGGGAGCTCCTACGAGCAGTACTTC.

This rearrangement joins TRBV7-8 to TRBJ2-5; D gene uncertain. Germline V gives CDR1 SGHVS, CDR2 FQNEAQ. The CDR3 has 13 residues. Trimming pared 8 bases from V and 5 bases from J, leaving 15 bases between. Here the CDR3 DNA reads TGTGCCAGCGGCGGCAGATTTAGGGAGACCCAGTACTTC. Encoded protein: CASGGRFRETQYF.

This chain connects TRBV24-1 to TRBJ1-1; unclear D gene. V was clipped by 6 bases and J by 4 bases, with 11 bases between them. CDR1 is KGHDR, CDR2 SFDVKD, per germline. CDR3 size: 13 residues. CDR3 DNA sequence: TGTGCCACCAGTAATTGGGCCTCCACTGAAGCTTTCTTT. As protein: CATSNWASTEAFF.

V is TRBV28 and J is TRBJ2-7; D might be TRBD1 (5 bases). The CDR3 is made up of 14 amino acids. V lost 3 bases and J lost 2, with 11 bases in between. Germline loops: CDR1 MDHEN, CDR2 SYDVKM. CDR3 in DNA: TGTGCCAGCAGTTTTAGCCTAGGGGCCTACGAGCAGTACTTC. This gives the protein CASSFSLGAYEQYF.

The CDR3 bases are TGTGCCAGCAGTGAGTACAGGGGAGAATACGAGCAGTACTTC. Protein sequence: CASSEYRGEYEQYF. The chain is built from TRBV6-1 and TRBJ2-7, with 7 positions matching TRBD1. Germline CDR1 is MNHNS and CDR2 is SASEGT. The CDR3 is 14 residues long. The J segment lost 4 bases and the V segment lost 3 bases, leaving 6 bases of the junction unmatched.

The rearrangement joins TRBV5-1 to TRBJ2-1, with 7 nucleotides matching TRBD2. The CDR3 length is 13 residues. Germline values: CDR1 SGHRS, CDR2 YFSETQ. The V segment lost 4 bases and the J segment 10 bases; nucleotides outside the gene matches: 8. The CDR3: CASSLTSVREQFF. In DNA, the CDR3 is TGCGCCAGCAGCCTAACTAGCGTCAGGGAGCAGTTCTTC.

The V and J genes are TRBV5-1 and TRBJ2-1, with a tentative D call TRBD2 (5 bases). The V gene lost 0 bases and the J gene lost 0 bases, with 7 bases spanning the gap. CDR1 is SGHRS, CDR2 YFSETQ, per germline. The CDR3 is 15 amino acids. The CDR3 protein is CASSLVGSSYNEQFF. The CDR3 DNA sequence: TGCGCCAGCAGCTTGGTAGGGAGCTCCTACAATGAGCAGTTCTTC.